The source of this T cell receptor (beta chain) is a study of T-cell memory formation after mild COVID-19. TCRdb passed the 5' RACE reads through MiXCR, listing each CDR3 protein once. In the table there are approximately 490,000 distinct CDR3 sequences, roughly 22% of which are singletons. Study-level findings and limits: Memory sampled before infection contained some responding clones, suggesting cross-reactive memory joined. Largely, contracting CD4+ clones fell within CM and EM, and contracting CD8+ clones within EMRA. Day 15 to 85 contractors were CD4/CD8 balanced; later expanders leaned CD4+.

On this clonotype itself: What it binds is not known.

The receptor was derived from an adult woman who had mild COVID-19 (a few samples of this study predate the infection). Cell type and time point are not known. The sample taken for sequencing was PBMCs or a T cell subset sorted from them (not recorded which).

The CDR3 region is CASRDRGIVETQYF. Here the CDR3 DNA reads TGTGCCAGCAGGGACAGGGGTATCGTAGAGACCCAGTACTTC. The rearrangement joins TRBV12-3 or TRBV12-4 to TRBJ2-5; TRBD1 matches at 9 bases. The CDR3 is 14 residues long. V lost 6 bases to trimming and J lost 4 bases; unmatched junction nucleotides: 6.